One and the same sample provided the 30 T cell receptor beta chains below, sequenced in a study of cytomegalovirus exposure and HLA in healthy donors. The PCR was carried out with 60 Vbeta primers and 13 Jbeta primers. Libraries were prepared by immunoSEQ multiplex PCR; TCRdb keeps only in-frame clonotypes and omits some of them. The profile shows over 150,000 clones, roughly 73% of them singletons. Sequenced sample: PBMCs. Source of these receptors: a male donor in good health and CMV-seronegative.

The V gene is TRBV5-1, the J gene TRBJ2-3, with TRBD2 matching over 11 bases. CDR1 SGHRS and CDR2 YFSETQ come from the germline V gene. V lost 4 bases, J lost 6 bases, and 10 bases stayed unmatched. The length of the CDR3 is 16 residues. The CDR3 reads CASSQHSGLAEDTQYF. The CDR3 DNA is TGCGCCAGCAGCCAACATTCGGGACTAGCGGAGGATACGCAGTATTTT.

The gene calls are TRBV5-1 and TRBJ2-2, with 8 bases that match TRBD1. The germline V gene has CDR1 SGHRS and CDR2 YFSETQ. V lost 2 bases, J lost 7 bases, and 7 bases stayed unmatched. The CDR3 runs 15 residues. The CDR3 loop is CASSFMQGANGELFF. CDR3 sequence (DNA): TGCGCCAGCAGCTTTATGCAGGGGGCGAACGGGGAGCTGTTTTTT.

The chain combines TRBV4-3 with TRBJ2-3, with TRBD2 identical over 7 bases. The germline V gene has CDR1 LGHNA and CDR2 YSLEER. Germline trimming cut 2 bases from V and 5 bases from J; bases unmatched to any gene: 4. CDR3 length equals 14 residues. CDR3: CASSQREDGDTQYF. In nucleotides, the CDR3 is TGCGCCAGCAGCCAACGGGAGGATGGAGATACGCAGTATTTT.

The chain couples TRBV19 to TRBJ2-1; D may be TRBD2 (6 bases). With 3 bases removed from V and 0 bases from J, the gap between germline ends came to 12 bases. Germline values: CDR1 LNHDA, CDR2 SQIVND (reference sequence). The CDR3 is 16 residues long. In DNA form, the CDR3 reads TGTGCCAGTAGTATCAGGGCGGGGAGCTCCTACAATGAGCAGTTCTTC. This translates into CASSIRAGSSYNEQFF.

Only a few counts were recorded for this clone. The CDR3 bases are TGTGCCAGCAGCGCGGGCCTAGGGACAGATACGCAGTATTTT. Amino acid sequence: CASSAGLGTDTQYF. The rearrangement joins TRBV5-4 to TRBJ2-3, with D perhaps matching TRBD2 (5 bases). This CDR3 region has 14 residues. CDR1 is SGHNT and CDR2 is YYREEE in the germline V gene (reference sequence). V was trimmed by 4 bases and J by 3 bases, leaving 12 bases between them.

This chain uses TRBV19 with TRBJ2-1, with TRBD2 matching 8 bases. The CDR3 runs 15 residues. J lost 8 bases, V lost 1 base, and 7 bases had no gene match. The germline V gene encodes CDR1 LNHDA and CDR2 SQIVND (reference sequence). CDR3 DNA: TGTGCCAGTAGTATAGCGGGGACTAGTAGCTATGAGCAGTTCTTC. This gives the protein CASSIAGTSSYEQFF. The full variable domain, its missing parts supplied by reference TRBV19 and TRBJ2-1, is DGGITQSPKYLFRKEGQNVTLSCEQNLNHDAMYWYRQDPGQGLRLIYYSQIVNDFQKGDIAEGYSVSREKKESFPLTVTSAQKNPTAFYLCASSIAGTSSYEQFFGPGTRLTVL.

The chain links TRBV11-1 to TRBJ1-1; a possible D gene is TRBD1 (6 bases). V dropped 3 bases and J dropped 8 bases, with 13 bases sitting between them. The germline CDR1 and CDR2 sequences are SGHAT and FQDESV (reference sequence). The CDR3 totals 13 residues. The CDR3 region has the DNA TGTGCCAGCAGCTTTAATTGGGGGCAGGAAGCTTTCTTT. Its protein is CASSFNWGQEAFF.

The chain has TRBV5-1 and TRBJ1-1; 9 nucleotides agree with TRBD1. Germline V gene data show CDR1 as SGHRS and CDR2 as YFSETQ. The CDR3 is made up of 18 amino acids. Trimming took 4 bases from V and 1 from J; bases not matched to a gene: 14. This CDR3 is CASSPRGTGTYGNTEAFF. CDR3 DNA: TGCGCCAGCAGCCCAAGAGGGACAGGGACGTATGGGAACACTGAAGCTTTCTTT.

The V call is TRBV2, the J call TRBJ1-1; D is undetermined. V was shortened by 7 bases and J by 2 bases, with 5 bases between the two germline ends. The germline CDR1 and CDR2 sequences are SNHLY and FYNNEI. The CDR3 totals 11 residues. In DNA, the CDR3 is TGTGCCAGCACCTATAACACTGAAGCTTTCTTT. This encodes CASTYNTEAFF.

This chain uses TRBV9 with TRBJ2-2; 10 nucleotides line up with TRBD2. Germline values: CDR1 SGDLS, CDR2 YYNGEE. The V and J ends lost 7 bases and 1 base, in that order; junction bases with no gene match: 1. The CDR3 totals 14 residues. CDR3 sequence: CASSSGGNTGELFF. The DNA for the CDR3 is TGTGCCAGCTCTAGCGGGGGGAACACCGGGGAGCTGTTTTTT.

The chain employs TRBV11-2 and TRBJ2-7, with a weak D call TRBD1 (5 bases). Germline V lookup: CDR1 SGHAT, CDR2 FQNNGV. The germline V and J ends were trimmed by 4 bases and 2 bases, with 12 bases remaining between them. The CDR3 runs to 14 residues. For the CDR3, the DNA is TGTGCCAGCAGCTCCCGGACAATCCCCTACGAGCAGTACTTC. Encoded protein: CASSSRTIPYEQYF.

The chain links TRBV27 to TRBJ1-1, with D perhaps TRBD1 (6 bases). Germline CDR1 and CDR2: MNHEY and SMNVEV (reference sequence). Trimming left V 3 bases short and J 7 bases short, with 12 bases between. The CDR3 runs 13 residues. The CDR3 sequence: CASSLAGALEAFF. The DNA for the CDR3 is TGTGCCAGCAGTTTGGCAGGGGCTCTTGAAGCTTTCTTT.

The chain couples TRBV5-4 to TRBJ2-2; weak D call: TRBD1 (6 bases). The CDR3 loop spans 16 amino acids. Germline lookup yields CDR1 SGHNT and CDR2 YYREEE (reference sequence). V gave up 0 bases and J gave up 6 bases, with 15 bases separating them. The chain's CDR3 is CASSLEGQGMPGELFF. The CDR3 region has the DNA TGTGCCAGCAGCTTGGAGGGGCAGGGGATGCCCGGGGAGCTGTTTTTT.

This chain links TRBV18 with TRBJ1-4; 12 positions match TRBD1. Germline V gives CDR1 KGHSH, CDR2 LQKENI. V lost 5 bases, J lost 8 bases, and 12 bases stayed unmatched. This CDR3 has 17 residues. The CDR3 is CASSAGTGGAKGEKLFF. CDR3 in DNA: TGTGCCAGCTCAGCCGGGACAGGGGGCGCGAAGGGGGAAAAACTGTTTTTT.

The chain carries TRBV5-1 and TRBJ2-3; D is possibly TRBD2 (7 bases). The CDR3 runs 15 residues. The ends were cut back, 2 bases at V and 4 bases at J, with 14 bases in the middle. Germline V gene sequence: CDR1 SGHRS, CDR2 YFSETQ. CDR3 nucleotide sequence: TGCGCCAGCAGCTTTGAGGGGGGGGGCCCAGATACGCAGTATTTT. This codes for CASSFEGGGPDTQYF.

DNA of the CDR3: TGTGCCAGCAATGCCTTCTTAGGGGGCAATCAGCCCCAGCATTTT. Its translation: CASNAFLGGNQPQHF. This chain uses TRBV2 with TRBJ1-5; D perhaps matches TRBD1 (5 bases). Trimming removed 7 bases from V and 2 bases from J, with 15 bases in between. The germline gives CDR1 SNHLY, CDR2 FYNNEI. The CDR3 length is 15 residues.

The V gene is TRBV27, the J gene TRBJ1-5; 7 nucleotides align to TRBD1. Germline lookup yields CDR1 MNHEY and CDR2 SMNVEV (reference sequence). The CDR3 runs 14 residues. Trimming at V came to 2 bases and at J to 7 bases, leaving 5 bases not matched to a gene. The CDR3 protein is CASSLRGPGQPQHF. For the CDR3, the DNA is TGTGCCAGCAGTTTAAGGGGGCCAGGGCAGCCCCAGCATTTT.

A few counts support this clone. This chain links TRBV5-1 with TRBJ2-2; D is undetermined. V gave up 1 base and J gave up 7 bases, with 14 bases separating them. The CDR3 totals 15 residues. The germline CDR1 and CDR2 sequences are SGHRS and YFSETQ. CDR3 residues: CASSLPPSPGGELFF. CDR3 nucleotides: TGCGCCAGCAGCTTGCCCCCAAGCCCGGGCGGGGAGCTGTTTTTT.

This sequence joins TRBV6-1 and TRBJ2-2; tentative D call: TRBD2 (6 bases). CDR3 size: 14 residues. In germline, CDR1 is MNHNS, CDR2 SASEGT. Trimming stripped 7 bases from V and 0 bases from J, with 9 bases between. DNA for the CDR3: TGTGCCAGCACGGAGGGAGCGAACACCGGGGAGCTGTTTTTT. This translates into CASTEGANTGELFF.

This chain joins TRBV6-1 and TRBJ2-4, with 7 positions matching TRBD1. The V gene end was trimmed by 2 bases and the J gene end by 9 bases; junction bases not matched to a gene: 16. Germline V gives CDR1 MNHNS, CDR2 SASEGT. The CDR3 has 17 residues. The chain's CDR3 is CASSEPPGGASVGIQYF. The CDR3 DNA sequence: TGTGCCAGCAGTGAACCCCCAGGGGGAGCGTCTGTGGGCATTCAGTACTTC.

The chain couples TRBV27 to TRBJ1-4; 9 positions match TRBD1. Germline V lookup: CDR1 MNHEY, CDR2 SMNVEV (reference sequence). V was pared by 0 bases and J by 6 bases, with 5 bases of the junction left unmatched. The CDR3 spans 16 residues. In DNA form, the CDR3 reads TGTGCCAGCAGTTTATCCGCGAGACAGGGGGATGAAAAACTGTTTTTT. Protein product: CASSLSARQGDEKLFF.

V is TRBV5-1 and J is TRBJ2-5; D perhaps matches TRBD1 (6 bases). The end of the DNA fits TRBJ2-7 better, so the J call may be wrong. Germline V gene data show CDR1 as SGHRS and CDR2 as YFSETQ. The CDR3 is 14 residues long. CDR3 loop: CASSTGPGADEQYF. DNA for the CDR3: TGCGCCAGCAGCACGGGACCAGGGGCTGACGAGCAGTACTTC.

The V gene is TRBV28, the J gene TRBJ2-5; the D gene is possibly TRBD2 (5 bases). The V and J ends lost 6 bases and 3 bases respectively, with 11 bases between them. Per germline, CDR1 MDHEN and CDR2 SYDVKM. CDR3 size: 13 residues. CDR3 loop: CASSEGGEETQYF. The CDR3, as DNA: TGTGCCAGCAGCGAGGGCGGTGAAGAGACCCAGTACTTC.

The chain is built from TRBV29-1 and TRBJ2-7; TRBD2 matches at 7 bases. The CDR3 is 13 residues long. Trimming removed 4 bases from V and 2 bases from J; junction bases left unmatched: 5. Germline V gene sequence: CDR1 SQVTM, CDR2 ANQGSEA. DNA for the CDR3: TGCAGCGTTGCAACTAGCGCCGCCTACGAGCAGTACTTC. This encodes CSVATSAAYEQYF.

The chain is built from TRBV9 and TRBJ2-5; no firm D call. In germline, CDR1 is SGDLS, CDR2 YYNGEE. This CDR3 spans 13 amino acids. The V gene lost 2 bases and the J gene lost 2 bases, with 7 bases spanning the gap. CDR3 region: CASSVYGQETQYF. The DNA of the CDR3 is TGTGCCAGCAGCGTTTACGGGCAAGAGACCCAGTACTTC. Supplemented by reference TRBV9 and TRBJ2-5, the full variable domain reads DSGVTQTPKHLITATGQRVTLRCSPRSGDLSVYWYQQSLDQGLQFLIQYYNGEERAKGNILERFSAQQFPDLHSELNLSSLELGDSALYFCASSVYGQETQYFGPGTRLLVL.

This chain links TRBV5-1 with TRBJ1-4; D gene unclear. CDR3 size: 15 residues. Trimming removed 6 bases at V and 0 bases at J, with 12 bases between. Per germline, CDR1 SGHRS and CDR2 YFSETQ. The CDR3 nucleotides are TGCGCCAGCACAACGCACTTCGCAACTAATGAAAAACTGTTTTTT. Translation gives CASTTHFATNEKLFF.

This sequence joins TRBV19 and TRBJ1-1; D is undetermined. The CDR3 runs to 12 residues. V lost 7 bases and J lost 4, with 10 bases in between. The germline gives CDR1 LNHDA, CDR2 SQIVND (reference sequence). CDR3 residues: CASTWRTTEAFF. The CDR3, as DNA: TGTGCCAGTACGTGGAGGACCACTGAAGCTTTCTTT.

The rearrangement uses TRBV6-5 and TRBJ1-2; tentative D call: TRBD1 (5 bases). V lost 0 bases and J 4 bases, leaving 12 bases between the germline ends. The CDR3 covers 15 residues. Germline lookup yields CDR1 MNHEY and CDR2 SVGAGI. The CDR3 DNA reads TGTGCCAGCAGTTACTCTGGGGCCAGTACCTATGGCTACACCTTC. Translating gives CASSYSGASTYGYTF.

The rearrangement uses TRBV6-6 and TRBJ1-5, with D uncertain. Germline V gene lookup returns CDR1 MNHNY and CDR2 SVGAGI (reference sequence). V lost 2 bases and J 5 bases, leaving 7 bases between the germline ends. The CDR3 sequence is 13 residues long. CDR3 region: CASSYGQYQPQHF. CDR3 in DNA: TGTGCCAGCAGTTACGGCCAATATCAGCCCCAGCATTTT.

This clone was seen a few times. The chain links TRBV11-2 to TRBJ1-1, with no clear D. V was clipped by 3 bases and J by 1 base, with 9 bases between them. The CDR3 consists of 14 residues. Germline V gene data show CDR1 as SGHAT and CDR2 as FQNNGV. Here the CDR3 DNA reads TGTGCCAGCAGCTTGAGCTGGGCGAACACTGAAGCTTTCTTT. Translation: CASSLSWANTEAFF.